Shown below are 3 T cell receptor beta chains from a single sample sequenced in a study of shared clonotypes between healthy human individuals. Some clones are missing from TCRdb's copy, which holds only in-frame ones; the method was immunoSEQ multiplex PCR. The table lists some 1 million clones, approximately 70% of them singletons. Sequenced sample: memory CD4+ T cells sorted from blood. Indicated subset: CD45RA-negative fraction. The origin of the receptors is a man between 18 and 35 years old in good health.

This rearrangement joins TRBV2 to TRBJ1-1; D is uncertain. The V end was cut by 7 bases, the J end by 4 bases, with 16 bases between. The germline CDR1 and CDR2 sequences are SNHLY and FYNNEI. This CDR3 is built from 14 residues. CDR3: CASTGWQISTEAFF. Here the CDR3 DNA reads TGTGCCAGCACTGGTTGGCAAATCTCCACTGAAGCTTTCTTT.

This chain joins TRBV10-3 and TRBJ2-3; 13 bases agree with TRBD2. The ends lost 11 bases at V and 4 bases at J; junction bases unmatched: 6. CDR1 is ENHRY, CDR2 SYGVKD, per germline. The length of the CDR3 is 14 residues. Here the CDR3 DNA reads TGTGCCGTAACGACTAGCGGGGGGTCAGATACGCAGTATTTT. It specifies CAVTTSGGSDTQYF.

CDR3 nucleotide sequence: TGTGCCAGCAGCCAACAGGGATCAGGAAACACCATATATTTT. It specifies CASSQQGSGNTIYF. The chain links TRBV4-2 to TRBJ1-3; possible D gene TRBD1, 5 bases. In germline, CDR1 is LGHNA, CDR2 YNFKEQ. The CDR3 has 14 amino acids. The germline V and J ends were trimmed by 2 bases and 4 bases, with 9 bases remaining between them.